A selection of T cell receptor beta chains follows, all from one sample in a study of cytomegalovirus exposure and HLA in healthy donors. Method: immunoSEQ multiplex PCR; TCRdb's copy keeps in-frame clones and lacks some. This table holds about 180,000 clones, roughly 82% found once. The specimen was PBMCs. These TCRs come from a man in his forties or fifties in good health and CMV-seronegative. The CDR3 runs from the conserved cysteine through the conserved F or W. The D gene is left open where the match is weak. The size field is filled for only some rows; it gives once, few, many or a size class.

size,V,D,J,CDR3,DNA
NA,TRBV7-2,NA,TRBJ2-1,CASRAGSLVYNEQFF,TGTGCCAGCAGGGCCGGGTCTTTAGTCTACAATGAGCAGTTCTTC
NA,TRBV5-6,TRBD1,TRBJ2-1,CASSLGQGSYNEQFF,TGTGCCAGCAGCTTGGGACAGGGCAGCTACAATGAGCAGTTCTTC
NA,TRBV28,NA,TRBJ2-5,CASSLSTGGKETQYF,TGTGCCAGCAGTTTGTCGACAGGCGGAAAAGAGACCCAGTACTTC
NA,TRBV9,NA,TRBJ2-3,CASSVASQGGSLDTQYF,TGTGCCAGCAGCGTAGCCTCACAGGGGGGGAGCTTAGATACGCAGTATTTT
NA,TRBV28,NA,TRBJ1-2,CASSSPGVSGYTF,TGTGCCAGCAGTTCCCCGGGGGTATCTGGCTACACCTTC
NA,TRBV29-1,NA,TRBJ2-4,CSVAYRNLAKNIQYF,TGCAGCGTTGCGTACAGGAACTTAGCCAAAAACATTCAGTACTTC
NA,TRBV11-2,TRBD1,TRBJ2-3,CASSFGTGAGDTQYF,TGTGCCAGCAGCTTCGGGACAGGGGCTGGAGATACGCAGTATTTT
NA,TRBV4-1,TRBD2,TRBJ2-3,CASSLWGGGAAGDTQYF,TGCGCCAGCAGCCTATGGGGCGGGGGGGCTGCCGGAGATACGCAGTATTTT
NA,TRBV28,NA,TRBJ2-3,CASSFRQARTDTQYF,TGTGCCAGCAGTTTCCGACAGGCCCGCACAGATACGCAGTATTTT
NA,TRBV2,TRBD1,TRBJ1-5,CASRDRINNQPQHF,TGTGCCAGCAGGGACAGGATAAACAATCAGCCCCAGCATTTT
NA,TRBV11-2,TRBD1,TRBJ1-3,CASSRTTYRTGSGNTIYF,TGTGCCAGCAGCCGAACTACGTACAGGACAGGCTCTGGAAACACCATATATTTT
NA,TRBV30,TRBD2,TRBJ2-3,CAWSKPGLAPTDTQYF,TGTGCCTGGAGTAAACCGGGACTAGCTCCCACAGATACGCAGTATTTT
NA,TRBV23-1,TRBD1,TRBJ2-2,CASSQEGDSTNTGELFF,TGCGCCAGCAGTCAAGAGGGGGACAGTACGAACACCGGGGAGCTGTTTTTT
NA,TRBV7-8,NA,TRBJ1-1,CASSLPHIRNTEAFF,TGTGCCAGCAGCTTACCACACATTCGTAACACTGAAGCTTTCTTT
NA,TRBV5-1,NA,TRBJ1-5,CASSRGVGGNQPQHF,TGCGCCAGCAGCCGGGGGGTAGGGGGCAATCAGCCCCAGCATTTT
NA,TRBV7-8,TRBD1,TRBJ2-7,CASSFIQGDIGEQYF,TGTGCCAGCAGCTTTATACAGGGGGACATAGGCGAGCAGTACTTC
NA,TRBV5-4,NA,TRBJ2-5,CASRGGGTQETQYF,TGTGCCAGCAGGGGAGGGGGGACACAAGAGACCCAGTACTTC
many,TRBV7-8,NA,TRBJ2-1,CASSFHRGILYNEQFF,TGTGCCAGCAGCTTTCATCGCGGGATCCTTTACAATGAGCAGTTCTTC
NA,TRBV5-6,NA,TRBJ1-5,CASSLTGTPQPQHF,TGTGCCAGCAGCTTGACCGGGACACCACAGCCCCAGCATTTT
NA,TRBV27,TRBD1,TRBJ2-6,CASSLRGTGGVGANVLTF,TGTGCCAGCAGTTTACGCGGGACAGGGGGTGTAGGGGCCAACGTCCTGACTTTC
NA,TRBV7-2,NA,TRBJ2-7,CASSSAIREMGEQYF,TGTGCCAGCAGCTCCGCGATTCGGGAGATGGGGGAGCAGTACTTC
few,TRBV9,TRBD2,TRBJ2-7,CASSVDLAGVYEQYF,TGTGCCAGCAGCGTAGATCTAGCGGGGGTATACGAGCAGTACTTC
few,TRBV9,NA,TRBJ2-7,CASSVGGAEQYF,TGTGCCAGCAGCGTTGGAGGGGCCGAGCAGTACTTC